The 14 T cell receptor beta chains listed next were all sequenced from one sample in a study of regulatory T cells in long-lasting Graves disease. The sample's time point: newly diagnosed GD, antithyroid drugs for less than 3 months. Making the TCR library involved RNA that had been extracted from PBMCs. Sequencing libraries for TCR beta were prepared with iRepertoire HTBI primers and Arm-PCR of CDR3 regions. MiXCR, run by TCRdb on the multiplex PCR reads, gives a single entry per CDR3 protein. The sample contains approximately 300,000 distinct CDR3 sequences, 15% to 20% of which appear only once. The sample in question was peripheral blood mononuclear cells (PBMCs), obtained at new diagnosis, from a patient treated with antithyroid drugs. The receptors shown here come from a female donor with Graves disease.

The chain combines TRBV28 with TRBJ1-4, with no clear D. The CDR3 consists of 13 residues. Germline loops: CDR1 MDHEN, CDR2 SYDVKM. Trimming removed 7 bases at V and 11 bases at J, with 17 bases between. The DNA for the CDR3 is TGTGCCAGCAAGACGGACGAAATGGGGAAACTGTTTTTT. This encodes CASKTDEMGKLFF.

The rearrangement uses TRBV28 and TRBJ1-1; TRBD1 aligns across 8 bases. Germline-derived CDR1 and CDR2 are MDHEN and SYDVKM. After removal of 7 bases from V and 4 bases from J, the junction contained 5 bases not matched to a gene. CDR3 length: 13 residues. The CDR3 protein is CASTPDRATEAFF. CDR3 coding DNA: TGTGCCAGCACCCCGGACAGGGCCACTGAAGCTTTCTTT. Complete variable domain (other parts from reference TRBV28 and TRBJ1-1): DVKVTQSSRYLVKRTGEKVFLECVQDMDHENMFWYRQDPGLGLRLIYFSYDVKMKEKGDIPEGYSVSREKKERFSLILESASTNQTSMYLCASTPDRATEAFFGQGTRLTVV.

V usage is TRBV5-6 and J usage is TRBJ2-1, with 9 nucleotides matching TRBD2. CDR3 length equals 15 residues. V was pared by 4 bases and J by 7 bases, with 9 bases of the junction left unmatched. Germline V lookup: CDR1 SGHDT, CDR2 YYEEEE. The CDR3: CASSPRLAGNNEQFF. CDR3 nucleotide sequence: TGTGCCAGCAGCCCGCGGCTAGCGGGGAATAATGAGCAGTTCTTC. Looking up the rest from reference TRBV5-6 and TRBJ2-1 gives the full variable domain: DAGVTQSPTHLIKTRGQQVTLRCSPKSGHDTVSWYQQALGQGPQFIFQYYEEEERQRGNFPDRFSGHQFPNYSSELNVNALLLGDSALYLCASSPRLAGNNEQFFGPGTRLTVL.

The chain uses TRBV19 and TRBJ2-5; TRBD1 aligns across 8 bases. Trimming at V came to 10 bases and at J to 5 bases, leaving 3 bases not matched to a gene. Germline V gene data show CDR1 as LNHDA and CDR2 as SQIVND (reference sequence). The CDR3 runs 11 residues. The CDR3 protein is CATNRGETQYF. CDR3 sequence (DNA): TGTGCCACCAACAGGGGGGAGACCCAGTACTTC.

This clonotype was counted at least ten times. V is TRBV28 and J is TRBJ1-2; TRBD1 matches at 7 bases. The V gene end was trimmed by 6 bases and the J gene end by 0 bases; junction bases not matched to a gene: 7. The CDR3 extends over 15 amino acids. Germline V gene data show CDR1 as MDHEN and CDR2 as SYDVKM. CDR3 nucleotide sequence: TGTGCCAGCAGACCACAGGGGTTAGCTAACTATGGCTACACCTTC. Residues: CASRPQGLANYGYTF.

The chain carries TRBV28 and TRBJ2-7; possible D gene TRBD2, 5 bases. Trimming removed 3 bases at V and 4 bases at J, with 19 bases between. The CDR3 covers 16 residues. CDR1 and CDR2 (germline): MDHEN, SYDVKM. CDR3 in amino acids: CASSFQWVGREYEQYF. The CDR3 nucleotides read TGTGCCAGCAGTTTTCAGTGGGTCGGAAGGGAGTACGAGCAGTACTTC.

The chain joins TRBV28 to TRBJ2-7; tentatively, D is TRBD1 or TRBD2 (6 bases each). CDR1 and CDR2 (germline): MDHEN, SYDVKM. The CDR3 length is 14 residues. V was pared by 2 bases and J by 2 bases, with 10 bases between. CDR3 sequence (DNA): TGTGCCAGCAGTTTAAGGGGGGTTGCCTACGAGCAGTACTTC. Translation: CASSLRGVAYEQYF.

This clonotype was recorded at least ten times. The chain carries TRBV2 and TRBJ1-5; the D gene is possibly TRBD1 (6 bases). CDR1 SNHLY and CDR2 FYNNEI come from the germline V gene. There are 13 residues in the CDR3. Between the trimmed V and J ends, which lost 6 bases and 7 bases, there was a span of 13 bases. The CDR3 is CASRGTGLQPQHF. The CDR3 DNA reads as TGTGCCAGCAGAGGTACAGGGTTACAGCCCCAGCATTTT.

V usage is TRBV6-2 or TRBV6-3 and J usage is TRBJ2-7; possibly TRBD1 for D (6 bases). V was trimmed by 3 bases and J by 7 bases, leaving 7 bases between them. Germline CDR1 is MNHEY and CDR2 is SVGEGT. The CDR3 sequence is 11 residues long. This CDR3 is CASSYGTEQYF. CDR3 DNA: TGTGCCAGCAGTTATGGGACAGAGCAGTACTTC.

The chain is built from TRBV19 and TRBJ2-6; D not certain. Trimming pared 1 base from V and 4 bases from J, leaving 8 bases between. This CDR3 spans 15 amino acids. Germline-derived CDR1 and CDR2 are LNHDA and SQIVND (reference sequence). The CDR3 region is CASSIGWVGANVLTF. CDR3 bases: TGTGCCAGTAGTATAGGATGGGTCGGGGCCAACGTCCTGACTTTC.

This clonotype was counted ten times or more. This sequence joins TRBV11-2 and TRBJ2-3; D ambiguous. V was clipped by 4 bases and J by 2 bases, with 4 bases between them. Germline V gives CDR1 SGHAT, CDR2 FQNNGV. The CDR3 covers 12 residues. The CDR3 is CASSSNTDTQYF. The CDR3 coding sequence is TGTGCCAGCAGCTCAAACACAGATACGCAGTATTTT. The full variable domain, completed using reference TRBV11-2 and TRBJ2-3, is EAGVAQSPRYKIIEKRQSVAFWCNPISGHATLYWYQQILGQGPKLLIQFQNNGVVDDSQLPKDRFSAERLKGVDSTLKIQPAKLEDSAVYLCASSSNTDTQYFGPGTRLTVL.

At least ten counts were recorded for this clonotype. The junction shows a germline mismatch at one end, possibly a read error. The chain employs TRBV19 and TRBJ2-1; D is unclear. CDR1 and CDR2 (germline): LNHDA, SQIVND (reference sequence). This CDR3 comprises 14 residues. The CDR3 protein is CASSMGQPPSPPHF. In DNA, the CDR3 is TGTGCCAGTAGTATGGGCCAGCCACCCTCGCCCCCACACTTC.

This clonotype was counted many times. The rearrangement links TRBV12-3 or TRBV12-4 to TRBJ2-3, with TRBD2 matching 10 bases. The J call may be in error: the DNA end matches TRBJ2-1 better. CDR3 length: 15 residues. The CDR3 coding sequence is TGTGCCAGCAGCCCCCTGCTAGCGGGAGTGACTGAGCAGTTCTTC. Protein sequence: CASSPLLAGVTEQFF.

The rearrangement links TRBV7-9 to TRBJ1-1; D is ambiguous. Germline CDR1 SEHNR, CDR2 FQNEAQ (reference sequence). V lost 5 bases and J lost 1, with 11 bases in between. The CDR3 length is 14 residues. The CDR3 sequence: CASSPPTQNTEAFF. DNA for the CDR3: TGTGCCAGCAGCCCCCCGACACAGAACACTGAAGCTTTCTTT.